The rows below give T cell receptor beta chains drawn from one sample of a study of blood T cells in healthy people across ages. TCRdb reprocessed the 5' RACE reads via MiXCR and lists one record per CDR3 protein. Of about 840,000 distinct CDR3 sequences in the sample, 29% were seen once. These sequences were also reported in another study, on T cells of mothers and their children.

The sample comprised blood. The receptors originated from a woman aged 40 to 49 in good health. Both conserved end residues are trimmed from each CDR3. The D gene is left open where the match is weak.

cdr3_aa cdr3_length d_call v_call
SSSLRGNYGYT 11 - TRBV7-9
ASSQTPMAGANVLT 14 - TRBV27
SAARRTAYQPQH 12 - TRBV20-1
SARDVGAFDYGYT 13 - TRBV20-1
ASSPNGRGRTYEQY 14 - TRBV4-1
ASSLVNAGTDTQY 13 - TRBV12-3/TRBV12-4
ASTRTAGSEAF 11 - TRBV2
ASSYIIGARGYGYT 14 - TRBV6-5
ASSLRTDASSEQY 13 - TRBV5-5
ASSSTGYEQF 10 - TRBV7-9
ASSLVGGGLQETQY 14 - TRBV5-1
SVESGENTEAF 11 - TRBV29-1
ASSRPGTGISYEQY 14 TRBD1 TRBV28
ASSGDALSTDTQY 13 - TRBV9
ATSRASNTGSGNQPQH 16 - TRBV15
AWGGSAGRTQY 11 - TRBV30
SAASRGQISNQPPH 14 - TRBV20-1
ASSLMSQYNSPLH 13 - TRBV7-2
ASSLSWLADRWQY 13 TRBD2 TRBV12-3/TRBV12-4
ASSSQTRETQY 11 - TRBV7-2
ASSFNRDSYEQY 12 TRBD1 TRBV5-1
ASRSPGTVGELF 12 - TRBV6-5
SAPPVTVYGYT 11 - TRBV20-1
ASSYRPGTYPEGYT 14 - TRBV6-5
ASSVNPQWGNEKPF 14 - TRBV9
ASSYSWTGGQETQY 14 TRBD1 TRBV6-6
ASRGGQGIYNEQF 13 TRBD1 TRBV2
ASSRDVGETQY 11 - TRBV12-3/TRBV12-4
SVDHTEAF 8 - TRBV29-1
SAASPPGTVYEQY 13 - TRBV20-1
ASSQDGAGAITDTQY 15 TRBD2 TRBV4-1
ASSLARDQETQY 12 - TRBV7-2
ASSLNSYDGEAF 12 - TRBV7-3
ASRVGTGSYEQY 12 TRBD1 TRBV7-2
SAQASEAYEQY 11 - TRBV20-1
ASSLRGPPDTQY 12 - TRBV5-1
SVAEWGKETQY 11 - TRBV29-1
ASSRGQVLSYEQY 13 TRBD1 TRBV11-1
ASSLVSGNYEQY 12 - TRBV7-6
ASSQGDRGAKNIQY 14 TRBD1 TRBV4-1
ASSPRPSGGQSDTQY 15 TRBD2 TRBV6-2/TRBV6-3
ASSQGTGEGTEAF 13 TRBD1 TRBV4-3
ASSPQGLAGLETQY 14 TRBD2 TRBV7-3
ATESYEQY 8 - TRBV28
ATSRDRGMNTEAF 13 - TRBV15
ASSSPTGSITDMQY 14 TRBD1 TRBV28
ASRRTGGGQPQH 12 TRBD1 TRBV28
AISLQVMDEQY 11 - TRBV10-3
ASRLAGTYSTDTQY 14 TRBD2 TRBV12-3/TRBV12-4
SVPGQRPNYGYT 12 - TRBV29-1
ASSRFVLSYEQY 12 - TRBV6-2/TRBV6-3
ASSLSGVDYEQY 12 - TRBV12-3/TRBV12-4
ASSLENRVGFGYT 13 - TRBV7-2
ASSEIGSYEQY 11 - TRBV25-1
ASADRGAHQETQY 13 - TRBV7-9